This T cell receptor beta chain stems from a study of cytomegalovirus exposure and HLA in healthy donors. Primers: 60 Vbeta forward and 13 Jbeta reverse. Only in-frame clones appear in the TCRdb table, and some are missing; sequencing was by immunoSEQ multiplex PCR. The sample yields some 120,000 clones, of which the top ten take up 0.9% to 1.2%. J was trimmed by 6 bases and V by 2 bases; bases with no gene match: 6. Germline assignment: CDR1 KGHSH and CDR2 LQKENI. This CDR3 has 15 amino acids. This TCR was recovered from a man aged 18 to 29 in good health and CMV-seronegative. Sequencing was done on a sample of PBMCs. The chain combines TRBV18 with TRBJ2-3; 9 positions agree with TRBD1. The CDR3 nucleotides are TGTGCCAGCTCACCAACACAGGGGGCGGGTGATACGCAGTATTTT. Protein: CASSPTQGAGDTQYF.